The 32 T cell receptor beta chains below all came from one sample that was sequenced in a study of OX40 agonist ivuxolimab in advanced cancers. TCRdb's table, derived via immunoSEQ multiplex PCR, lists solely in-frame clones and lacks some. Of roughly 130,000 clones detected, about 94% appear once; the ten largest clones hold less than 0.2%. The sample consisted of CD4+ or CD8+ T cells sorted from blood, taken in a trial of the OX40 agonist ivuxolimab. These receptor sequences come from an adult with an advanced solid tumor such as melanoma, head and neck, liver or kidney cancer.

The chain has TRBV9 and TRBJ2-7; 8 nucleotides align to TRBD1. Germline lookup yields CDR1 SGDLS and CDR2 YYNGEE. After removal of 3 bases from V and 1 base from J, the junction contained 6 bases not matched to a gene. This CDR3 spans 15 amino acids. CDR3 region: CASSAQGAGSYEQYF. CDR3 in DNA: TGTGCCAGCAGCGCGCAGGGGGCCGGATCCTACGAGCAGTACTTC. Combining the CDR3 with reference TRBV9 and TRBJ2-7 gives the whole variable domain DSGVTQTPKHLITATGQRVTLRCSPRSGDLSVYWYQQSLDQGLQFLIQYYNGEERAKGNILERFSAQQFPDLHSELNLSSLELGDSALYFCASSAQGAGSYEQYFGPGTRLTVT.

V and J are TRBV18 and TRBJ1-3; no definite D call. Per germline, CDR1 KGHSH and CDR2 LQKENI. V dropped 2 bases and J dropped 0 bases, with 14 bases sitting between them. This CDR3 is built from 17 residues. In DNA form, the CDR3 reads TGTGCCAGCTCACCAACGCTACACTCTCGCTCTGGAAACACCATATATTTT. Translating it yields CASSPTLHSRSGNTIYF.

The rearrangement links TRBV7-2 to TRBJ2-5, with D unresolved. Germline V gene lookup returns CDR1 SGHTA and CDR2 FQGNSA. The V gene lost 2 bases and the J gene lost 4 bases, with 8 bases spanning the gap. The CDR3 runs 13 residues. In DNA, the CDR3 is TGTGCCAGCAGCTTATTAGGGCTAGAGACCCAGTACTTC. Protein product: CASSLLGLETQYF.

This sequence joins TRBV11-2 and TRBJ1-3; D may be TRBD1 (5 bases). The CDR3 is made up of 17 amino acids. V was cut by 1 base and J by 0 bases, with 13 bases left in between. The V gene's germline CDR1 is SGHAT and CDR2 FQNNGV. DNA for the CDR3: TGTGCCAGCAGCTTAGCCGGGGCCTCAGCCTCTGGAAACACCATATATTTT. Translating gives CASSLAGASASGNTIYF.

The chain is built from TRBV6-4 and TRBJ2-5; D assignment may be TRBD1 or TRBD2 (5 bases each). CDR1 and CDR2 from the germline V gene are MRHNA and SNTAGT. The V end lost 8 bases, the J end lost 3 bases, and 19 bases lay between the germline ends. CDR3 length: 15 residues. The CDR3 loop reads CASPGRAARKETQYF. The CDR3 nucleotides read TGTGCCAGCCCGGGGCGGGCAGCGCGGAAAGAGACCCAGTACTTC.

In DNA, the CDR3 is TGTGCCAGCAGCGACAGGGGCTATGGCTACACCTTC. Amino acid sequence: CASSDRGYGYTF. The chain employs TRBV6-5 and TRBJ1-2, with 8 bases matching TRBD1. Germline V gene sequence: CDR1 MNHEY, CDR2 SVGAGI. The V and J ends lost 6 bases and 4 bases, in that order; junction bases with no gene match: 1. The CDR3 length is 12 residues.

The chain joins TRBV19 to TRBJ2-5; D is perhaps TRBD1 (6 bases). Germline CDR1 and CDR2: LNHDA and SQIVND (reference sequence). V lost 7 bases and J lost 2, with 11 bases in between. The length of the CDR3 is 13 residues. The CDR3 reads CASKGHLQETQYF. The DNA of the CDR3 is TGTGCCAGTAAGGGACACCTACAAGAGACCCAGTACTTC.

This chain uses TRBV5-1 with TRBJ2-3; 9 bases map to TRBD2. CDR1 SGHRS and CDR2 YFSETQ come from the germline V gene. Losses at the gene ends were 2 bases for V and 2 bases for J; bases not matched to a gene: 9. This CDR3 is built from 17 residues. For the CDR3, the DNA is TGCGCCAGCAGCTTTCGTGGGCGGGAGGGATACACAGATACGCAGTATTTT. It is translated as CASSFRGREGYTDTQYF.

The genes are TRBV28 and TRBJ1-1, with D unclear. Deletions cut 6 bases from V and 8 bases from J, with 13 bases between. The CDR3 loop spans 12 amino acids. CDR1 is MDHEN and CDR2 is SYDVKM in the germline V gene. As DNA, the CDR3 is TGTGCCAGCAGCCGACGGGGTGACGAAGCTTTCTTT. This gives the protein CASSRRGDEAFF.

The chain links TRBV2 to TRBJ2-7; D gene ambiguous. The CDR3 length is 11 residues. CDR1 SNHLY and CDR2 FYNNEI come from the germline V gene. V was clipped by 4 bases and J by 7 bases, with 8 bases between them. The CDR3 nucleotides read TGTGCCAGCAGTGGCCCTTGGGAGCAGTACTTC. Encoded protein: CASSGPWEQYF.

The chain is built from TRBV11-1 and TRBJ2-7; 9 nucleotides line up with TRBD1. The CDR3 consists of 15 residues. Trimming took 5 bases from V and 5 from J; bases not matched to a gene: 10. Germline CDR1 reads SGHAT; CDR2 reads FQDESV (reference sequence). CDR3 amino acids: CASSLTGTGFHEQYF. In nucleotides, the CDR3 is TGTGCCAGCAGCCTCACCGGGACAGGGTTCCACGAGCAGTACTTC.

V is TRBV5-1 and J is TRBJ2-1; 8 nucleotides line up with TRBD1. Germline-derived CDR1 and CDR2 are SGHRS and YFSETQ. This CDR3 has 19 residues. Losses at the gene ends were 2 bases for V and 3 bases for J; bases not matched to a gene: 16. CDR3 DNA sequence: TGCGCCAGCAGCTTTAGCAAGACAGGGGAGGCTACAGGCTACAATGAGCAGTTCTTC. Translated, it gives CASSFSKTGEATGYNEQFF. Supplemented by reference TRBV5-1 and TRBJ2-1, the full variable domain reads KAGVTQTPRYLIKTRGQQVTLSCSPISGHRSVSWYQQTPGQGLQFLFEYFSETQRNKGNFPGRFSGRQFSNSRSEMNVSTLELGDSALYLCASSFSKTGEATGYNEQFFGPGTRLTVL.

The chain employs TRBV7-9 and TRBJ2-2; D gene uncertain. Germline values: CDR1 SEHNR, CDR2 FQNEAQ (reference sequence). The CDR3 runs to 14 residues. Trimming left V 4 bases short and J 0 bases short, with 6 bases between. DNA for the CDR3: TGTGCCAGCAGCTGGACGGCGAACACCGGGGAGCTGTTTTTT. Translating gives CASSWTANTGELFF.

Remarks on this clone: Other DNA sequences in this sample translate to the same CDR3. The chain recombines TRBV9 with TRBJ1-6; tentative D call: TRBD1 (6 bases). The V gene's germline CDR1 is SGDLS and CDR2 YYNGEE. V lost 3 bases to trimming and J lost 2 bases, with 9 bases between them. The CDR3 has 15 amino acids. CDR3 in amino acids: CASSEQGTYNSPLHF. The CDR3 nucleotides are TGTGCCAGCAGCGAGCAGGGGACCTATAATTCACCCCTCCACTTT.

The chain carries TRBV7-2 and TRBJ2-7; 8 bases are a match to TRBD1. The CDR3 is 18 residues long. Germline CDR1 is SGHTA and CDR2 is FQGNSA. Losses at the gene ends were 1 base for V and 3 bases for J; bases not matched to a gene: 14. The CDR3 reads CASSLGPGDRGAFYEQYF. The CDR3 region has the DNA TGTGCCAGCAGCTTAGGGCCCGGAGACAGGGGCGCCTTCTACGAGCAGTACTTC.

This chain uses TRBV18 with TRBJ2-7; no clear D gene. CDR3 length: 11 amino acids. V was pared by 1 base and J by 4 bases, with 2 bases between. Germline V CDR1 and CDR2: KGHSH, LQKENI. The CDR3 DNA is TGTGCCAGCTCACCACAGTACGAGCAGTACTTC. It encodes CASSPQYEQYF.

This chain uses TRBV7-2 with TRBJ1-2; 9 bases are a match to TRBD1. Germline V lookup: CDR1 SGHTA, CDR2 FQGNSA. CDR3 size: 14 residues. Trimming removed 5 bases from V and 5 bases from J; junction bases left unmatched: 6. The CDR3 sequence is CASSPRTGDYGYTF. CDR3 sequence (DNA): TGTGCCAGCAGCCCCCGGACAGGGGATTATGGCTACACCTTC.

The J gene is TRBJ1-2, the V gene TRBV5-1; D remains ambiguous. The germline V gene has CDR1 SGHRS and CDR2 YFSETQ. The V end was cut by 5 bases, the J end by 8 bases, with 19 bases between. The CDR3 loop spans 14 amino acids. CDR3 amino acids: CASRGEAATRGYTF. The CDR3 DNA follows: TGCGCCAGCAGAGGTGAGGCCGCAACGAGGGGCTACACCTTC.

The rearrangement links TRBV5-4 to TRBJ1-4; D is unclear. This CDR3 has 14 amino acids. CDR1 and CDR2 from the germline V gene are SGHNT and YYREEE (reference sequence). The V end lost 3 bases, the J end lost 6 bases, and 12 bases lay between the germline ends. CDR3 region: CASSSGQADEKLFF. The CDR3 bases are TGTGCCAGCAGCTCGGGCCAGGCCGATGAAAAACTGTTTTTT.

V usage is TRBV9 and J usage is TRBJ1-5, with 9 nucleotides matching TRBD1. The CDR3 is 15 amino acids. Per germline, CDR1 SGDLS and CDR2 YYNGEE. Trimming took 4 bases from V and 4 from J; bases not matched to a gene: 6. CDR3 nucleotide sequence: TGTGCCAGCAGCAGGACAGGGGAAGAGAATCAGCCCCAGCATTTT. Amino acids: CASSRTGEENQPQHF.

The chain links TRBV7-9 to TRBJ2-7; no clear D. The CDR3 totals 14 residues. The V gene lost 3 bases and the J gene lost 5 bases, with 14 bases spanning the gap. Germline V lookup: CDR1 SEHNR, CDR2 FQNEAQ (reference sequence). The CDR3 bases are TGTGCCAGCAGCTTGATCAGTTCCTTGGACGAGCAGTACTTC. It is translated as CASSLISSLDEQYF. The whole variable domain, remainder taken from reference TRBV7-9 and TRBJ2-7, is DTGVSQNPRHKITKRGQNVTFRCDPISEHNRLYWYRQTLGQGPEFLTYFQNEAQLEKSRLLSDRFSAERPKGSFSTLEIQRTEQGDSAMYLCASSLISSLDEQYFGPGTRLTVT.

CDR3 nucleotide sequence: TGTGCCACCTCGCTTCGACAGGGTTCCTACGAGCAGTACTTC. It yields the protein CATSLRQGSYEQYF. The rearrangement joins TRBV10-3 to TRBJ2-7; 7 bases fit TRBD1. Unmatched junction bases numbered 10, after V lost 10 bases and J lost 1 base. The germline V gene has CDR1 ENHRY and CDR2 SYGVKD. This CDR3 is built from 14 residues.

This clone was detected only once. The chain has TRBV5-1 and TRBJ1-1, with D hard to call. The germline V and J ends were trimmed by 1 base and 1 base, with 8 bases remaining between them. CDR1 is SGHRS and CDR2 is YFSETQ in the germline V gene. The CDR3 is 14 amino acids. CDR3 bases: TGCGCCAGCAGCTTGTTGCAGCAGAACACTGAAGCTTTCTTT. Its translation: CASSLLQQNTEAFF.

V usage is TRBV19 and J usage is TRBJ1-1; TRBD1 agrees at 7 bases. The CDR3 has 14 amino acids. Germline V gene data show CDR1 as LNHDA and CDR2 as SQIVND (reference sequence). The V gene end was trimmed by 5 bases and the J gene end by 3 bases; junction bases not matched to a gene: 6. CDR3 amino acids: CASSDHRGDTEAFF. In nucleotides, the CDR3 is TGTGCCAGTAGTGACCACAGGGGCGACACTGAAGCTTTCTTT.

V is TRBV6-6 and J is TRBJ2-1, with D hard to call. V lost 0 bases and J 4 bases, leaving 13 bases between the germline ends. CDR1 and CDR2 from the germline V gene are MNHNY and SVGAGI (reference sequence). The CDR3 consists of 16 residues. CDR3 sequence: CASSYSPPNPYNEQFF. The CDR3 coding sequence is TGTGCCAGCAGTTACTCTCCCCCGAATCCGTACAATGAGCAGTTCTTC.

This rearrangement joins TRBV6-6 to TRBJ2-1, with D perhaps TRBD1 (5 bases). Germline CDR1 MNHNY, CDR2 SVGAGI (reference sequence). This CDR3 is 15 amino acids long. Deletions cut 0 bases from V and 7 bases from J, with 13 bases between. CDR3 sequence reads: CASSYSRAGRNEQFF. In DNA, the CDR3 is TGTGCCAGCAGTTACTCTCGGGCAGGGCGGAATGAGCAGTTCTTC.

The chain combines TRBV28 with TRBJ2-3; D could derive from TRBD1 or TRBD2 (6 bases each). V dropped 5 bases and J dropped 7 bases, with 28 bases sitting between them. CDR3 length: 18 residues. CDR1 and CDR2 from the germline V gene are MDHEN and SYDVKM. CDR3: CASSLSGVRAYRDYTQYF. The CDR3 DNA sequence: TGTGCCAGCAGTCTATCAGGGGTCCGGGCCTACCGGGACTATACGCAGTATTTT. Combining the CDR3 with reference TRBV28 and TRBJ2-3 gives the whole variable domain DVKVTQSSRYLVKRTGEKVFLECVQDMDHENMFWYRQDPGLGLRLIYFSYDVKMKEKGDIPEGYSVSREKKERFSLILESASTNQTSMYLCASSLSGVRAYRDYTQYFGPGTRLTVL.

This clone has only a few counts. This chain uses TRBV30 with TRBJ1-2; possible D gene TRBD1, 5 bases. Germline CDR1 is GTSNPN and CDR2 is SVGIG (reference sequence). The CDR3 consists of 13 residues. The V end lost 0 bases, the J end lost 6 bases, and 11 bases lay between the germline ends. The CDR3 loop is CAWSVRQMNGYTF. In DNA, the CDR3 is TGTGCCTGGAGTGTTCGACAGATGAATGGCTACACCTTC.

The chain links TRBV5-6 to TRBJ2-5; 11 nucleotides align to TRBD1. The germline V gene encodes CDR1 SGHDT and CDR2 YYEEEE. The CDR3 consists of 15 residues. Trimming at V came to 1 base and at J to 5 bases, leaving 4 bases not matched to a gene. The CDR3 DNA reads as TGTGCCAGCAGCTTGTTCGGGACAGGGGGGGAGACCCAGTACTTC. This sequence encodes CASSLFGTGGETQYF. Full variable domain (rest looked up from reference TRBV5-6 and TRBJ2-5): DAGVTQSPTHLIKTRGQQVTLRCSPKSGHDTVSWYQQALGQGPQFIFQYYEEEERQRGNFPDRFSGHQFPNYSSELNVNALLLGDSALYLCASSLFGTGGETQYFGPGTRLLVL.

This clone occurred once. The chain links TRBV16 to TRBJ2-7, with 9 bases that match TRBD1. J gave up 3 bases and V 0 bases, and 3 bases lay outside the gene matches. CDR1 KGHSY and CDR2 FQNENV come from the germline V gene. This CDR3 contains 15 residues. CDR3 protein: CASSQSGTGYYEQYF. The CDR3 DNA reads as TGTGCCAGCAGCCAATCCGGGACAGGGTACTACGAGCAGTACTTC.

Only one count was recorded for this clone. This rearrangement joins TRBV13 to TRBJ2-7; D may be TRBD1 or TRBD2 (6 bases each). The CDR3 consists of 14 residues. V lost 5 bases and J 1 base, leaving 12 bases between the germline ends. Germline V gene lookup returns CDR1 PRHDT and CDR2 FYEKMQ (reference sequence). The CDR3: CASSRGEASYEQYF. CDR3 sequence (DNA): TGTGCCAGCAGCAGGGGGGAGGCTTCCTACGAGCAGTACTTC.

V is TRBV7-2 and J is TRBJ1-3; D possibly corresponds to TRBD1 (5 bases). The V gene lost 3 bases and the J gene lost 0 bases, with 9 bases spanning the gap. This CDR3 has 15 amino acids. CDR1 and CDR2 from the germline V gene are SGHTA and FQGNSA. CDR3 sequence: CASSFGGSSGNTIYF. Here the CDR3 DNA reads TGTGCCAGCAGCTTCGGGGGGAGCTCTGGAAACACCATATATTTT.